This T cell receptor (beta chain) was captured by sequencing in a study of T cell changes during pregnancy in multiple sclerosis. Libraries were prepared by immunoSEQ multiplex PCR; TCRdb keeps only in-frame clonotypes and omits some of them. The data show roughly 89,000 clones, 85% to 95% seen once. V lost 2 bases and J lost 5, with 14 bases in between. Germline-derived CDR1 and CDR2 are SGHNT and YYREEE (reference sequence). The CDR3 loop spans 14 amino acids. The material sequenced was peripheral blood, taken in the first trimester of pregnancy. The clonotype comes from a female donor with multiple sclerosis, enrolled in a pregnancy study. The chain combines TRBV5-4 with TRBJ2-7, with D unclear. CDR3 bases: TGTGCCAGCAGCTTCCACCCCGGTCTTGACGAGCAGTACTTC. Translated, it gives CASSFHPGLDEQYF.